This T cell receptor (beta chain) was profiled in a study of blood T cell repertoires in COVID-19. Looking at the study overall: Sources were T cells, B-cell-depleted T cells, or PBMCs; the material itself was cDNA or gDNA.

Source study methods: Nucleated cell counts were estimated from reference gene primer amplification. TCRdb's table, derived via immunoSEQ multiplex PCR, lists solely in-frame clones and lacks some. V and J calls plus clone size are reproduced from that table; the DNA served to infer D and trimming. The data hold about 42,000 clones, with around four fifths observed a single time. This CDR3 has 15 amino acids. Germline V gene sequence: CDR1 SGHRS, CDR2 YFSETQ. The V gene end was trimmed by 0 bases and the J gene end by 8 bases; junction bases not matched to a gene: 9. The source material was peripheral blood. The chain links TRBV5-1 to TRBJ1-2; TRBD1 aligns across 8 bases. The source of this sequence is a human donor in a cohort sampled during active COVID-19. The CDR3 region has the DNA TGCGCCAGCAGCTTGGCCGACAGGGGCGTGGAAGGCTACACCTTC. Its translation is CASSLADRGVEGYTF. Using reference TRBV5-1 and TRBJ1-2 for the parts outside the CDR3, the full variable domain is KAGVTQTPRYLIKTRGQQVTLSCSPISGHRSVSWYQQTPGQGLQFLFEYFSETQRNKGNFPGRFSGRQFSNSRSEMNVSTLELGDSALYLCASSLADRGVEGYTFGSGTRLTVV.